Below, 19 T cell receptor beta chains from the same sample are listed, as sequenced in a study of sequential checkpoint blockade in melanoma. Sequenced by immunoSEQ multiplex PCR; TCRdb stores in-frame clones only, minus some. The sample contains over 4,500 clones, about 30% of which appear only once. Treatment specified: randomized to nivolumab then ipilimumab (arm A) or the reverse (arm B). The sample was tumor tissue (inferred from file names), taken from a patient given nivolumab and ipilimumab in sequence. The receptors originated from a human donor with melanoma.

J is TRBJ1-1 and V is TRBV29-1; D gene unclear. Germline V gives CDR1 SQVTM, CDR2 ANQGSEA. This CDR3 comprises 13 residues. V was pared by 4 bases and J by 1 base, with 10 bases between. CDR3 nucleotide sequence: TGCAGCGTTGTAGTCGCGCAGAACACTGAAGCTTTCTTT. This encodes CSVVVAQNTEAFF. Full variable domain (outside the CDR3, taken from reference TRBV29-1 and TRBJ1-1): SAVISQKPSRDICQRGTSLTIQCQVDSQVTMMFWYRQQPGQSLTLIATANQGSEATYESGFVIDKFPISRPNLTFSTLTVSNMSPEDSSIYLCSVVVAQNTEAFFGQGTRLTVV.

There are many counts of this clone. This chain connects TRBV11-3 to TRBJ1-6; D possibly corresponds to TRBD1 (5 bases). This CDR3 contains 15 residues. CDR1 is SGHNT, CDR2 YENEEA, per germline. V shed 1 base and J shed 9 bases, with 13 bases lying between them. This CDR3 reads CASSLVIGASSPLHF. CDR3 sequence (DNA): TGTGCCAGCAGCTTAGTCATCGGGGCGAGTTCACCCCTCCACTTT.

This CDR3 reads CASSFLQGTDTQYF. In DNA form, the CDR3 reads TGTGCCAGCAGTTTCTTACAGGGCACAGATACGCAGTATTTT. The J gene is TRBJ2-3, the V gene TRBV28; D may be TRBD1 (5 bases). Germline V CDR1 and CDR2: MDHEN, SYDVKM. The CDR3 contains 14 residues. V lost 3 bases and J lost 1, with 8 bases in between. Drawing the rest from reference TRBV28 and TRBJ2-3, the complete variable domain is DVKVTQSSRYLVKRTGEKVFLECVQDMDHENMFWYRQDPGLGLRLIYFSYDVKMKEKGDIPEGYSVSREKKERFSLILESASTNQTSMYLCASSFLQGTDTQYFGPGTRLTVL.

The rearrangement joins TRBV2 to TRBJ1-1; no firm D call. The CDR3 runs to 17 residues. Germline V CDR1 and CDR2: SNHLY, FYNNEI. V lost 6 bases to trimming and J lost 1 base, with 21 bases between them. The CDR3 DNA reads TGTGCCAGCAGGACCGGGCCGATCGATAGACGGAACACTGAAGCTTTCTTT. Protein: CASRTGPIDRRNTEAFF.

This clone was seen more than once but under ten times. This rearrangement joins TRBV6-8 to TRBJ2-7, with D unclear. Trimming cost V 5 bases and J 4 bases, with 15 bases left between them. Per the germline V gene, CDR1 is MNHGY and CDR2 is SAAAGT. This CDR3 has 14 amino acids. DNA for the CDR3: TGTGCCAGCAGTCCCACCCGCCAGAAATACGAGCAGTACTTC. Its translation: CASSPTRQKYEQYF.

The sample holds many counts of this clone. The chain has TRBV11-3 and TRBJ1-4; 12 nucleotides agree with TRBD1. The germline V gene has CDR1 SGHNT and CDR2 YENEEA. After removal of 5 bases from V and 7 bases from J, the junction contained 2 bases not matched to a gene. The CDR3 sequence is 14 residues long. In DNA form, the CDR3 reads TGTGCCAGCAGCCGGGACAGGGGGCTTGAAAAACTGTTTTTT. Protein product: CASSRDRGLEKLFF. The full variable domain, in which reference TRBV11-3 and TRBJ1-4 provide the parts outside the CDR3, is EAGVVQSPRYKIIEKKQPVAFWCNPISGHNTLYWYLQNLGQGPELLIRYENEEAVDDSQLPKDRFSAERLKGVDSTLKIQPAELGDSAVYLCASSRDRGLEKLFFGSGTQLSVL.

This clone was recorded a few times. The chain is built from TRBV15 and TRBJ2-3; D ambiguous. Germline V gene lookup returns CDR1 LNHNV and CDR2 YYDKDF (reference sequence). V was trimmed by 3 bases and J by 2 bases, leaving 15 bases between them. There are 16 residues in the CDR3. CDR3 region: CATSRAVLRTTDTQYF. The CDR3 region has the DNA TGTGCCACCAGCAGGGCAGTGTTAAGAACCACAGATACGCAGTATTTT. The full variable domain, its missing parts supplied by reference TRBV15 and TRBJ2-3, is DAMVIQNPRYQVTQFGKPVTLSCSQTLNHNVMYWYQQKSSQAPKLLFHYYDKDFNNEADTPDNFQSRRPNTSFCFLDIRSPGLGDTAMYLCATSRAVLRTTDTQYFGPGTRLTVL.

This clone was seen only a few times. V gene TRBV11-3 combines with J gene TRBJ2-3; D ambiguous. The CDR3 runs to 15 residues. Per germline, CDR1 SGHNT and CDR2 YENEEA. Trimming took 3 bases from V and 1 from J, leaving 11 bases between them. CDR3 nucleotide sequence: TGTGCCAGCAGCTTGCTGATGCGAGGCACAGATACGCAGTATTTT. Translation gives CASSLLMRGTDTQYF.

There are many counts of this clone. The CDR3 protein is CASSPVRGRAYEQYF. The CDR3 nucleotides are TGTGCCAGCAGCCCTGTGCGCGGGCGAGCCTACGAGCAGTACTTC. V usage is TRBV11-3 and J usage is TRBJ2-7, with D perhaps matching TRBD2 (5 bases). Germline V gene data show CDR1 as SGHNT and CDR2 as YENEEA. The CDR3 length is 15 residues. V lost 5 bases, J lost 2 bases, and 16 bases lay in between.

By its share, this clone is medium-sized (0.01 to 0.1%). V and J are TRBV9 and TRBJ2-2; D gene unclear. Trimming took off 1 base at V and 2 bases at J, with 0 bases between the two ends. CDR1 and CDR2 (germline): SGDLS, YYNGEE. CDR3 length: 12 amino acids. The CDR3 reads CASSVNTGELFF. CDR3 DNA: TGTGCCAGCAGCGTAAACACCGGGGAGCTGTTTTTT.

The chain couples TRBV14 to TRBJ2-3; D is unresolved. The CDR3 is 14 amino acids. CDR1 and CDR2 from the germline V gene are SGHDN and FVKESK. The V gene lost 0 bases and the J gene lost 6 bases, with 10 bases spanning the gap. CDR3 DNA: TGTGCCAGCAGCCAAGATTTAGGGTTTGATACGCAGTATTTT. Protein sequence: CASSQDLGFDTQYF.

V and J are TRBV18 and TRBJ2-7, with D perhaps TRBD2 (6 bases). The CDR3 covers 16 residues. V gave up 2 bases and J gave up 0 bases, with 14 bases separating them. CDR1 KGHSH and CDR2 LQKENI come from the germline V gene. The CDR3 sequence is CASSPRLALSSYEQYF. The CDR3 DNA follows: TGTGCCAGCTCACCAAGGCTAGCGTTAAGCTCCTACGAGCAGTACTTC.

This clone was recorded only once. The rearrangement links TRBV29-1 to TRBJ2-7; 7 nucleotides agree with TRBD1. CDR1 and CDR2 (germline): SQVTM, ANQGSEA. The CDR3 loop spans 14 amino acids. V lost 4 bases to trimming and J lost 9 bases; unmatched junction nucleotides: 15. The CDR3 coding sequence is TGCAGCGTTGTGACAGGGCTGGACGGCTCTGCGCAGTACTTC. Its protein is CSVVTGLDGSAQYF.

In its sample, this clone ranks as medium-sized. V and J are TRBV6-8 and TRBJ1-5, with D possibly TRBD1 on 6 matching bases. Trimming took off 5 bases at V and 2 bases at J, with 7 bases between the two ends. The CDR3 consists of 13 residues. Looked up from germline, CDR1 is MNHGY and CDR2 is SAAAGT. CDR3 sequence (DNA): TGTGCCAGCAGTCGACAGGGCAATCAGCCCCAGCATTTT. It translates to CASSRQGNQPQHF.

This clone was seen only a few times. The chain is built from TRBV11-3 and TRBJ2-5; 11 bases map to TRBD2. The V segment lost 6 bases and the J segment 5 bases; nucleotides outside the gene matches: 20. CDR1 is SGHNT, CDR2 YENEEA, per germline. The CDR3 spans 19 residues. The CDR3 nucleotides read TGTGCCAGCAGTCCAGACAGTAGCGGGGGGGCCGGTCTCTGGGAGACCCAGTACTTC. Protein product: CASSPDSSGGAGLWETQYF.

This clone is medium-sized by share. The genes are TRBV28 and TRBJ2-1; 14 nucleotides agree with TRBD2. Germline V gene data show CDR1 as MDHEN and CDR2 as SYDVKM. V lost 3 bases, J lost 6 bases, and 4 bases stayed unmatched. This CDR3 has 16 residues. In DNA, the CDR3 is TGTGCCAGCAGTTTGGGAGGGACTAGCGGGAGCAATGAGCAGTTCTTC. It is translated as CASSLGGTSGSNEQFF.

The rearrangement uses TRBV14 and TRBJ1-2, with 7 positions matching TRBD1. The CDR3 length is 15 residues. The junction had 6 bases not matched to a gene; V was cut back by 3 bases and J by 2 bases. Germline CDR1 SGHDN, CDR2 FVKESK. CDR3 DNA sequence: TGTGCCAGCAGCCAGAGACAGGGTTTCAACTATGGCTACACCTTC. The encoded protein is CASSQRQGFNYGYTF.

This clone was observed a few times. This rearrangement joins TRBV5-1 to TRBJ2-3; TRBD2 agrees at 10 bases. CDR3 length equals 16 residues. Germline V gives CDR1 SGHRS, CDR2 YFSETQ. Unmatched junction bases numbered 6, after V lost 1 base and J lost 4 bases. CDR3 in DNA: TGCGCCAGCAGCTTGCGGAGCGGGGGGGAAGCAGATACGCAGTATTTT. This gives the protein CASSLRSGGEADTQYF.

This clone rates as medium-sized. This chain connects TRBV9 to TRBJ2-2; 10 nucleotides line up with TRBD1. The CDR3 length is 15 residues. From germline, CDR1 is SGDLS and CDR2 YYNGEE. Trimming at V came to 3 bases and at J to 6 bases, leaving 5 bases not matched to a gene. The chain's CDR3 is CASSATGQGAGELFF. The CDR3 region has the DNA TGTGCCAGCAGCGCCACCGGACAGGGGGCCGGGGAGCTGTTTTTT.